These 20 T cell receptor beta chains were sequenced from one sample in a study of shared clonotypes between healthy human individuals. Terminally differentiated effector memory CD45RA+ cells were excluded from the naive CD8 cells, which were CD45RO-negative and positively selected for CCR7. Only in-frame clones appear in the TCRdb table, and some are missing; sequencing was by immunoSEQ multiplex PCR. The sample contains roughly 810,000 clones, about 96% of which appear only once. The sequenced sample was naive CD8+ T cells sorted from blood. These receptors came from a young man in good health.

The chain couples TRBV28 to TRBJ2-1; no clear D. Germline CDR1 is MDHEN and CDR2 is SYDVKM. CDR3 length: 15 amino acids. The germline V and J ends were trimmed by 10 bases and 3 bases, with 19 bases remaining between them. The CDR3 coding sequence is TGTGCCACCTCGGTCGGTATCCTGTTCTACAATGAGCAGTTCTTC. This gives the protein CATSVGILFYNEQFF.

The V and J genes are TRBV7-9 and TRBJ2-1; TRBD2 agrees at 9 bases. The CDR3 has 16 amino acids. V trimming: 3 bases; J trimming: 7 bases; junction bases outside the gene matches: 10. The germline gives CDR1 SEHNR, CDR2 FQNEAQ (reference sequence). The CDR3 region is CASSFYSGSGSNEQFF. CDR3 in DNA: TGTGCCAGCAGCTTCTATAGCGGGAGTGGGTCGAATGAGCAGTTCTTC.

The CDR3 DNA reads TGCAGCGTTATCCCTCGGGGGGAACAAGAGACCCAGTACTTC. Translating gives CSVIPRGEQETQYF. V usage is TRBV29-1 and J usage is TRBJ2-5, with 7 bases identical to TRBD2. The CDR3 length is 14 residues. J was trimmed by 2 bases and V by 5 bases; bases with no gene match: 8. Germline V CDR1 and CDR2: SQVTM, ANQGSEA.

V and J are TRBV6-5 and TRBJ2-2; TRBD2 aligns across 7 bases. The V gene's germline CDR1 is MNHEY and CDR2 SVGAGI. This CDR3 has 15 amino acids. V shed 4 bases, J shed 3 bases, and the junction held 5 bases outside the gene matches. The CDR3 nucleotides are TGTGCCAGCAGTTGGGCGGGAGAGGACACCGGGGAGCTGTTTTTT. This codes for CASSWAGEDTGELFF.

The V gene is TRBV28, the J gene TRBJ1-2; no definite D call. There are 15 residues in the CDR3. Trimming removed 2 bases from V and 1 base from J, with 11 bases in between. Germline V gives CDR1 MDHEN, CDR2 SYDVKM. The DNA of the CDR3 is TGTGCCAGCAGTTTACTAGCCCGGTATAACTATGGCTACACCTTC. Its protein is CASSLLARYNYGYTF.

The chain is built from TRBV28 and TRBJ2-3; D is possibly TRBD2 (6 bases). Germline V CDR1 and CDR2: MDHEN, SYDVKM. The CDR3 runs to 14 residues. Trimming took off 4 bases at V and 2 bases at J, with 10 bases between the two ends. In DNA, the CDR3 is TGTGCCAGCAGTTCTAGCGTATCCACAGATACGCAGTATTTT. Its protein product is CASSSSVSTDTQYF.

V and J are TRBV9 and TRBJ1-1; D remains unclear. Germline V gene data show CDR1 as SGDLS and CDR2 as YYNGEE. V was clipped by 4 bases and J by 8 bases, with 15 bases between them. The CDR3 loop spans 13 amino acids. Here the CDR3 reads CASSSPWGTEAFF. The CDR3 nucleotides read TGTGCCAGCAGCAGCCCCTGGGGTACCGAAGCTTTCTTT. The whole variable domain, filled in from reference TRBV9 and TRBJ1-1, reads DSGVTQTPKHLITATGQRVTLRCSPRSGDLSVYWYQQSLDQGLQFLIQYYNGEERAKGNILERFSAQQFPDLHSELNLSSLELGDSALYFCASSSPWGTEAFFGQGTRLTVV.

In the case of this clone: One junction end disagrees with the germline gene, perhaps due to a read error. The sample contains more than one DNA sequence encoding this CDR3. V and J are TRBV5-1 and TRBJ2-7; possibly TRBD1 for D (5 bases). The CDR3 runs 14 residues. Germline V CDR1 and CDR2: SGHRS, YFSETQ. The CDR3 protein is CASSLGQGLYEQYF. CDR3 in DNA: TGCGCCAGCAGTTTGGGTCAGGGTCTCTACGAGCAGTACTTC. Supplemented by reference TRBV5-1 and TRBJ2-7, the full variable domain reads KAGVTQTPRYLIKTRGQQVTLSCSPISGHRSVSWYQQTPGQGLQFLFEYFSETQRNKGNFPGRFSGRQFSNSRSEMNVSTLELGDSALYLCASSLGQGLYEQYFGPGTRLTVT.

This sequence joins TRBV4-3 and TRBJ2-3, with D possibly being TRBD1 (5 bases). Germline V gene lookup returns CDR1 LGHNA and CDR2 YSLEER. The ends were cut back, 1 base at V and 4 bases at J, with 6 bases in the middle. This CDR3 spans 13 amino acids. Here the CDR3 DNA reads TGCGCCAGCAGCCAAGGCAGGGCAGATACGCAGTATTTT. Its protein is CASSQGRADTQYF.

CDR3 DNA: TGTGCCACCAGTAGGACTAGCGGGAGGGTCTACAATGAGCAGTTCTTC. This codes for CATSRTSGRVYNEQFF. V and J are TRBV15 and TRBJ2-1, with TRBD2 identical over 15 bases. The junction had 3 bases not matched to a gene; V was cut back by 6 bases and J by 3 bases. The germline gives CDR1 LNHNV, CDR2 YYDKDF (reference sequence). CDR3 length: 16 amino acids. Full variable domain (rest looked up from reference TRBV15 and TRBJ2-1): DAMVIQNPRYQVTQFGKPVTLSCSQTLNHNVMYWYQQKSSQAPKLLFHYYDKDFNNEADTPDNFQSRRPNTSFCFLDIRSPGLGDTAMYLCATSRTSGRVYNEQFFGPGTRLTVL.

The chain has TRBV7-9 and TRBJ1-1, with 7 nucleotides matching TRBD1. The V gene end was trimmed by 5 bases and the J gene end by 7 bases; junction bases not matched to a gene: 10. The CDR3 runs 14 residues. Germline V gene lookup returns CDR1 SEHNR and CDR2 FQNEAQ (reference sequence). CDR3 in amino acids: CASSPQKRQGEAFF. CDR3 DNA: TGTGCCAGCAGCCCCCAAAAGCGACAGGGTGAAGCTTTCTTT.

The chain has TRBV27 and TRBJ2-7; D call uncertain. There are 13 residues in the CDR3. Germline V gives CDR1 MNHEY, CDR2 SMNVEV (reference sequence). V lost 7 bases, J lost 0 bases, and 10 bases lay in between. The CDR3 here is CASTAASSYEQYF. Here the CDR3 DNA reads TGTGCCAGCACCGCGGCTAGCTCCTACGAGCAGTACTTC.

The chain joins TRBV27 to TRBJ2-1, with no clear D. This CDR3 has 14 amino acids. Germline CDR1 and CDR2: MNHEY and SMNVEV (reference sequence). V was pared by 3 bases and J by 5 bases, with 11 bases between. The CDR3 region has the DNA TGTGCCAGCAGTTTGGGTCTCCCCCACAATGAGCAGTTCTTC. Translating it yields CASSLGLPHNEQFF.

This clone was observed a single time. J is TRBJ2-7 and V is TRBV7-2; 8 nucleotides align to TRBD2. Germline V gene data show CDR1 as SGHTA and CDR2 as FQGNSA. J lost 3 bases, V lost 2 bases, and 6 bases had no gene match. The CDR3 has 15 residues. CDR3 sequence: CASSLIAGSVYEQYF. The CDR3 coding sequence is TGTGCCAGCAGCTTAATAGCGGGAAGTGTCTACGAGCAGTACTTC.

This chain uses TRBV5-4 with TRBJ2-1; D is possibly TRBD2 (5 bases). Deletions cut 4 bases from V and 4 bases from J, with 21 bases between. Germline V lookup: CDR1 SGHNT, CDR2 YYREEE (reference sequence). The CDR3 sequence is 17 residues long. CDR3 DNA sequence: TGTGCCAGCAGCCTGGACCTAAGGGAGAAAGGATACAATGAGCAGTTCTTC. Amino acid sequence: CASSLDLREKGYNEQFF.

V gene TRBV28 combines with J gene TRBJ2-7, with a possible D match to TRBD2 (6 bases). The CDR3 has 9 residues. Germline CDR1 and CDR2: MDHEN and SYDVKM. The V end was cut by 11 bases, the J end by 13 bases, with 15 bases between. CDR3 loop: CAFPGDHYF. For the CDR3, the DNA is TGTGCCTTTCCGGGGGATCACTACTTC.

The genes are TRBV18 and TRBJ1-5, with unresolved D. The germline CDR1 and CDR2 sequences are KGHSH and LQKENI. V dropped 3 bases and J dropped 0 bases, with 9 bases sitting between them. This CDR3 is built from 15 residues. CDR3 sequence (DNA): TGTGCCAGCTCACCGAAAGCGTATAGCAATCAGCCCCAGCATTTT. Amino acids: CASSPKAYSNQPQHF.

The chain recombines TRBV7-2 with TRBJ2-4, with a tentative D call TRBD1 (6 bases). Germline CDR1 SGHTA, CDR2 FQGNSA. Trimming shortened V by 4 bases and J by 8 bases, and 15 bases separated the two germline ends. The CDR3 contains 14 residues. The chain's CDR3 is CASSSGQGLDIQYF. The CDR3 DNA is TGTGCCAGCAGCTCCGGGCAGGGGTTGGACATTCAGTACTTC.

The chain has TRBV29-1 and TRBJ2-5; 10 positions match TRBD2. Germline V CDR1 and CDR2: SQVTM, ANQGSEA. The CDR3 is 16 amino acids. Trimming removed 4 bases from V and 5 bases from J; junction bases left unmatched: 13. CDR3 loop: CSVVRLAGAVRETQYF. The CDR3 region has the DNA TGCAGCGTTGTAAGGCTAGCGGGAGCCGTGCGGGAGACCCAGTACTTC.

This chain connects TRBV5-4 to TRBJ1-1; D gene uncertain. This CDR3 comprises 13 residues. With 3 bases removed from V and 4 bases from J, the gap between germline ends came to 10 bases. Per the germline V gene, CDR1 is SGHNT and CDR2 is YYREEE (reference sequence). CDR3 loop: CASSWTGGTEAFF. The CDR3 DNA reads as TGTGCCAGCAGCTGGACGGGAGGCACTGAAGCTTTCTTT.